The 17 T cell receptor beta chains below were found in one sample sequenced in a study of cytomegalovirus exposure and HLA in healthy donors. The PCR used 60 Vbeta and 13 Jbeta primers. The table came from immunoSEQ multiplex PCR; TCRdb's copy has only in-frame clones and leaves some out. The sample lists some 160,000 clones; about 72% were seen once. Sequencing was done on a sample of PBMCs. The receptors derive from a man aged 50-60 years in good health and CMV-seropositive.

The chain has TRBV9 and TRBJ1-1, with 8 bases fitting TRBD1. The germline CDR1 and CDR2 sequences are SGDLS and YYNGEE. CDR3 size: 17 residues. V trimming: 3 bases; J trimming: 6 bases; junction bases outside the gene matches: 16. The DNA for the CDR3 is TGTGCCAGCAGCGCGGGGACAGGCTGGTCGGGCGCTCCTGAAGCTTTCTTT. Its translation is CASSAGTGWSGAPEAFF.

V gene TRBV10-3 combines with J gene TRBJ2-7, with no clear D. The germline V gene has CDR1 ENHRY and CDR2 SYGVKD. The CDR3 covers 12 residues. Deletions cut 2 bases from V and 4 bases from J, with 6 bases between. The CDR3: CAISEISYEQYF. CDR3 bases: TGTGCCATCAGTGAGATATCTTACGAGCAGTACTTC.

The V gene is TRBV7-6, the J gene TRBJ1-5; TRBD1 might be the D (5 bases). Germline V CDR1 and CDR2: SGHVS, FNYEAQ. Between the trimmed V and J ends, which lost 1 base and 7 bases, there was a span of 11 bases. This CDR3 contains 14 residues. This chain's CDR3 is CASSLGGGDQPQHF. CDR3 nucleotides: TGTGCCAGCAGCTTAGGGGGGGGTGACCAGCCCCAGCATTTT.

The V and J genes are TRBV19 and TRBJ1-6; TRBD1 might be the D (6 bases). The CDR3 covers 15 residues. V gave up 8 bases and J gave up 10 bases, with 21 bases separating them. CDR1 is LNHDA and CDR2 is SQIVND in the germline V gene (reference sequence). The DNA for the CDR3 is TGTGCCAGTGCTCGACAGGCGCTTAAGGGGTCACCCCTCCACTTT. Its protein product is CASARQALKGSPLHF.

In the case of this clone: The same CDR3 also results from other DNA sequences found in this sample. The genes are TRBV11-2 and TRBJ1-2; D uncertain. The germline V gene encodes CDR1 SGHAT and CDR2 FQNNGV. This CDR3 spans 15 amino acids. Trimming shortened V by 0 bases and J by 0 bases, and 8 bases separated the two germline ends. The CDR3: CASSLEAGANYGYTF. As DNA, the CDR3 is TGTGCCAGCAGCTTAGAGGCTGGAGCTAACTATGGCTACACCTTC.

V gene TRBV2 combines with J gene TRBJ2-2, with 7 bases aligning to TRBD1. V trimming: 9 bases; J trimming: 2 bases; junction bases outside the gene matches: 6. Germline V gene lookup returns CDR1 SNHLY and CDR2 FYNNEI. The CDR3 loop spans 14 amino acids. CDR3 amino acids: CASNDRENTGELFF. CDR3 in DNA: TGTGCCAGTAACGACAGGGAAAACACCGGGGAGCTGTTTTTT.

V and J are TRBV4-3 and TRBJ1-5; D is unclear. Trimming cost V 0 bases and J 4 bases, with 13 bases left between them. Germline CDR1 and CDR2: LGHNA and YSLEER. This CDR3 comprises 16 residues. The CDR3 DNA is TGCGCCAGCAGCCAAGATATTCCCCCCGGGAATCAGCCCCAGCATTTT. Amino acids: CASSQDIPPGNQPQHF.

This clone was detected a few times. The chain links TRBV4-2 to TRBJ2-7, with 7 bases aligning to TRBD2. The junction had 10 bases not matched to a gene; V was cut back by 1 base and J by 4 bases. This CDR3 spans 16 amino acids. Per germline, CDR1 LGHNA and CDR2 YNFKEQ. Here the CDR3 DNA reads TGTGCCAGCAGCCAAGGTGGGTCAGCGGGGACTTACGAGCAGTACTTC. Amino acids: CASSQGGSAGTYEQYF.

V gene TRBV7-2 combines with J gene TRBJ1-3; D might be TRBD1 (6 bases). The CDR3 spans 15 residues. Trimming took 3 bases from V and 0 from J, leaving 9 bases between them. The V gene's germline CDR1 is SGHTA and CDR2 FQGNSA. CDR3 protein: CASSFQGLSGNTIYF. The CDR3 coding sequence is TGTGCCAGCAGCTTTCAGGGGCTCTCTGGAAACACCATATATTTT.

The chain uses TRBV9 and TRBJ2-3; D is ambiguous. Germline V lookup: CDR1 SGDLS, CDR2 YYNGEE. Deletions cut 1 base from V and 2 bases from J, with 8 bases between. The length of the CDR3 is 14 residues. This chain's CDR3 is CASSVTTYTDTQYF. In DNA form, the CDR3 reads TGTGCCAGCAGCGTAACCACCTACACAGATACGCAGTATTTT. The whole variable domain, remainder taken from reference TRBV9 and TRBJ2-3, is DSGVTQTPKHLITATGQRVTLRCSPRSGDLSVYWYQQSLDQGLQFLIQYYNGEERAKGNILERFSAQQFPDLHSELNLSSLELGDSALYFCASSVTTYTDTQYFGPGTRLTVL.

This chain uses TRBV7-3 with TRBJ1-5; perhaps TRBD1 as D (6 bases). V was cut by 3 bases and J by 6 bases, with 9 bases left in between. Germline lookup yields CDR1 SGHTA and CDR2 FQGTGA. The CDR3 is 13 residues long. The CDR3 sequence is CASSFQQGQPQHF. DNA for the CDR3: TGTGCCAGCAGCTTCCAACAGGGTCAGCCCCAGCATTTT.

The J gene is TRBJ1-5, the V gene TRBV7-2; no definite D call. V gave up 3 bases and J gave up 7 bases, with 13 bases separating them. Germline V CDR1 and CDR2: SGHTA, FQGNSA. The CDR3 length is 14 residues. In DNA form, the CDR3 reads TGTGCCAGCAGCTTTTCCCCAGGAGGGCAGCCCCAGCATTTT. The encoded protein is CASSFSPGGQPQHF.

The CDR3 DNA reads TGTGCCAGCAGCCCCTTAGGGGATACTGAAGCTTTCTTT. It specifies CASSPLGDTEAFF. This chain joins TRBV9 and TRBJ1-1; tentatively, D is TRBD1 (5 bases). The V end lost 4 bases, the J end lost 5 bases, and 12 bases lay between the germline ends. The CDR3 sequence is 13 residues long. Germline V lookup: CDR1 SGDLS, CDR2 YYNGEE.

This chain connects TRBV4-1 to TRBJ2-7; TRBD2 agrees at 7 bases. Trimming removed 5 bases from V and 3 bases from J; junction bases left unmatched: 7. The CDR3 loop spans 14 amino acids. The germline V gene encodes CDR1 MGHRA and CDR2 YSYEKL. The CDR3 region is CASSSPGGIYEQYF. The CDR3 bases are TGCGCCAGCAGCTCCCCGGGAGGTATCTACGAGCAGTACTTC.

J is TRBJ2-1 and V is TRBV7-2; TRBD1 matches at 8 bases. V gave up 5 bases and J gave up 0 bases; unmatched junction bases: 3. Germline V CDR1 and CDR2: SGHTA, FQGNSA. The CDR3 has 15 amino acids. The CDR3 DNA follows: TGTGCCAGCAGCAGGACAGGGATCTCCTACAATGAGCAGTTCTTC. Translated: CASSRTGISYNEQFF.

CDR3 region: CASSWVTSRDEQFF. CDR3 sequence (DNA): TGCGCCAGCAGCTGGGTGACTAGCAGGGATGAGCAGTTCTTC. The chain couples TRBV5-1 to TRBJ2-1, with TRBD2 matching 7 bases. The CDR3 runs 14 residues. Germline V lookup: CDR1 SGHRS, CDR2 YFSETQ. V lost 3 bases to trimming and J lost 8 bases; unmatched junction nucleotides: 8.

The DNA of the CDR3 is TGTGCCAGCAGCTTAACTAGCGGGGGAGGGAATGAGCAGTTCTTC. It codes for CASSLTSGGGNEQFF. V is TRBV5-4 and J is TRBJ2-1; TRBD2 matches 11 bases. This CDR3 region has 15 residues. The junction had 5 bases not matched to a gene; V was cut back by 2 bases and J by 7 bases. CDR1 SGHNT and CDR2 YYREEE come from the germline V gene (reference sequence).